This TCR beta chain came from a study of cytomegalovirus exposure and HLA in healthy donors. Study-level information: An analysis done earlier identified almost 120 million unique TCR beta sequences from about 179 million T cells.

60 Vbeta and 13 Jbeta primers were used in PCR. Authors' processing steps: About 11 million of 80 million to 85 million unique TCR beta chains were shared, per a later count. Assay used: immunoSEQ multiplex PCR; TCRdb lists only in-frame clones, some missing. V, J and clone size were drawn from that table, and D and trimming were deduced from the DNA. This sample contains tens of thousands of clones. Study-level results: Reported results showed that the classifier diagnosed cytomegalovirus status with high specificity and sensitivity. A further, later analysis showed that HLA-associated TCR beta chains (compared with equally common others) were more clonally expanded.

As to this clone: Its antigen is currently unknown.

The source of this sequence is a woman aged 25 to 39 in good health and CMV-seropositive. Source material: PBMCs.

The CDR3 DNA reads as TGTGCCAGTAGTTACAGGGGTACCGCTTATGGCTACACCTTC. Protein product: CASSYRGTAYGYTF. The V call is TRBV19, the J call TRBJ1-2, with 7 bases fitting TRBD1. Trimming cost V 5 bases and J 5 bases; bases outside gene matches: 8. Germline V gene sequence: CDR1 LNHDA, CDR2 SQIVND (reference sequence). This CDR3 region has 14 residues.